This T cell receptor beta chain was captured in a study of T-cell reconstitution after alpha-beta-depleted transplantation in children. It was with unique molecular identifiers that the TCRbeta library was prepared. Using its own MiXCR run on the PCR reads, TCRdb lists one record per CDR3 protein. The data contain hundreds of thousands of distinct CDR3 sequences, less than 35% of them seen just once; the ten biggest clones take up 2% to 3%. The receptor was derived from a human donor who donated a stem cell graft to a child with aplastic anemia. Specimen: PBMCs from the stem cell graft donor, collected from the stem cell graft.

As DNA, the CDR3 is TGCAGCGCTAAAGCCATACTAGCGGGAGCGGGGGATGAGCAGTTCTTC. Translation: CSAKAILAGAGDEQFF. This rearrangement joins TRBV29-1 to TRBJ2-1; the match to TRBD2 covers 11 bases. Germline CDR1 reads SQVTM; CDR2 reads ANQGSEA. The V and J ends lost 7 bases and 8 bases, in that order; junction bases with no gene match: 16. This CDR3 is 16 amino acids long.